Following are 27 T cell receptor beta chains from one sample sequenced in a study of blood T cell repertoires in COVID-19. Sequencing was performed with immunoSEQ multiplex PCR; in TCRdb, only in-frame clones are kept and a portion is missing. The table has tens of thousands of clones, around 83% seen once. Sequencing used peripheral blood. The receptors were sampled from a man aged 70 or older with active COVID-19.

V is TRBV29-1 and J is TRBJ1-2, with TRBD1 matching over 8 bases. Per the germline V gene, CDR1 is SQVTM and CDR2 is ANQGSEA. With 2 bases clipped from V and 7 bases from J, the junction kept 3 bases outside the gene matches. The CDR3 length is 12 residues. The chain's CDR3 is CSVESQGGGYTF. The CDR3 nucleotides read TGCAGCGTTGAATCACAGGGGGGTGGCTACACCTTC. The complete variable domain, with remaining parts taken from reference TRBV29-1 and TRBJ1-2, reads SAVISQKPSRDICQRGTSLTIQCQVDSQVTMMFWYRQQPGQSLTLIATANQGSEATYESGFVIDKFPISRPNLTFSTLTVSNMSPEDSSIYLCSVESQGGGYTFGSGTRLTVV.

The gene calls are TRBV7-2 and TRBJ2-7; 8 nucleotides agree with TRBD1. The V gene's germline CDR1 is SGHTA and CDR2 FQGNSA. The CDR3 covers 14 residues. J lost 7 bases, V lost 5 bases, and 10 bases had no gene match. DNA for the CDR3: TGTGCCAGCAGCCCCCCCAGGGGGCGCTGGGAGCAGTACTTC. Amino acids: CASSPPRGRWEQYF.

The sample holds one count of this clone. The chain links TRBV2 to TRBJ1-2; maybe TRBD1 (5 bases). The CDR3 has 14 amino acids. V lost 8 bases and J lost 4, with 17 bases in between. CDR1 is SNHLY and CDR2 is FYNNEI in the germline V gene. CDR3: CASGAGGGPYGYTF. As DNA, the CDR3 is TGTGCCAGCGGGGCCGGGGGGGGTCCCTATGGCTACACCTTC.

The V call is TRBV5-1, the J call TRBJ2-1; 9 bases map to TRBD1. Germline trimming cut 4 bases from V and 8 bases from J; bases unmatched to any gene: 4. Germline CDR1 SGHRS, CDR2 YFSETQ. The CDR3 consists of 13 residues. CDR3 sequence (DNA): TGCGCCAGCAGCGGACAGGGGTTCTATGAGCAGTTCTTC. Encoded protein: CASSGQGFYEQFF.

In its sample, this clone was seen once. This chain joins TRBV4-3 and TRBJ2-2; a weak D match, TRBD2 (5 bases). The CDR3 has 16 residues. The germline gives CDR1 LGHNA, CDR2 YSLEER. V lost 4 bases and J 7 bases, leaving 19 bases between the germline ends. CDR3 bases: TGCGCCAGCAGCCGCGATATTGCTAGCTATGGCGGGGAGCTGTTTTTT. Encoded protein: CASSRDIASYGGELFF.

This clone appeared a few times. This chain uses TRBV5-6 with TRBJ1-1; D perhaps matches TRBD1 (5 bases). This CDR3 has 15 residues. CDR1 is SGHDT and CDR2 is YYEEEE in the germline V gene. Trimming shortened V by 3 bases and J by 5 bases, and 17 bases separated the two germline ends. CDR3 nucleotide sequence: TGTGCCAGCAGCTCCCCGTGGGGGGATCTAACTGAAGCTTTCTTT. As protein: CASSSPWGDLTEAFF.

The CDR3 here is CASRGEGLQNTGELFF. The CDR3 nucleotides are TGTGCCAGCAGGGGTGAAGGACTACAAAACACCGGGGAGCTGTTTTTT. J is TRBJ2-2 and V is TRBV27; possibly TRBD2 for D (6 bases). The CDR3 extends over 16 amino acids. Trimming left V 6 bases short and J 2 bases short, with 16 bases between. Germline V CDR1 and CDR2: MNHEY, SMNVEV (reference sequence).

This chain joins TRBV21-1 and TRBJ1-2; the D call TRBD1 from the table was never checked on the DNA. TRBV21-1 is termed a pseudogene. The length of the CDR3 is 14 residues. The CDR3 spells CARGAETDNYGYTF. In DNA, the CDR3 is TGTGCCAGAGGGGCCGAGACAGATAACTATGGCTACACCTTC.

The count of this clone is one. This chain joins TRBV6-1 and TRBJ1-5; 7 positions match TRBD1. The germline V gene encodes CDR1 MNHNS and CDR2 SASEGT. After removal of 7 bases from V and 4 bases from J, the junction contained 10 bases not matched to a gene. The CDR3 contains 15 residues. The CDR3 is CASTVRQGGNQPQHF. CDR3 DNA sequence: TGTGCCAGCACCGTTCGACAGGGTGGAAATCAGCCCCAGCATTTT.

CDR3 in DNA: TGTGCCAGCTCACCTTCGGGAGGCTCCAACTATGGCTACACCTTC. The encoded protein is CASSPSGGSNYGYTF. V usage is TRBV18 and J usage is TRBJ1-2; D is ambiguous. Deletions cut 3 bases from V and 2 bases from J, with 13 bases between. Per the germline V gene, CDR1 is KGHSH and CDR2 is LQKENI. This CDR3 region has 15 residues.

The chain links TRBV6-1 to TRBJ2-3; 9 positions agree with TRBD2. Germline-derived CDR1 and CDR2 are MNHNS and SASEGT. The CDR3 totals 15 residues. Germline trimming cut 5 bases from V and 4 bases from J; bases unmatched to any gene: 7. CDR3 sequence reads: CASSPQAGGADTQYF. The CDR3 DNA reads TGTGCCAGCAGTCCCCAAGCGGGAGGCGCAGATACGCAGTATTTT.

The CDR3, as DNA: TGTGCCAGCACCTCGGGACAGGGTTACACCGGGGAGCTGTTTTTT. Protein: CASTSGQGYTGELFF. V is TRBV2 and J is TRBJ2-2, with 9 bases that match TRBD1. The CDR3 contains 15 residues. Per germline, CDR1 SNHLY and CDR2 FYNNEI. The V and J ends lost 7 bases and 3 bases, in that order; junction bases with no gene match: 6.

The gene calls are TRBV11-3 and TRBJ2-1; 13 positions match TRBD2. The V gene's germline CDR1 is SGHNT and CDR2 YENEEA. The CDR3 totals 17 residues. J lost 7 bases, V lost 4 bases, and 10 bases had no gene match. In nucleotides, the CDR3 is TGTGCCAGCAGCTCCGATTCGACTAGCGGGGGGATGAATGAGCAGTTCTTC. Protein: CASSSDSTSGGMNEQFF.

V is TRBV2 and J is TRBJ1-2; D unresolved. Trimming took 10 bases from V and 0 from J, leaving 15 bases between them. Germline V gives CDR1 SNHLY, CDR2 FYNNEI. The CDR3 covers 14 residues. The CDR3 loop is CANGWAGPNYGYTF. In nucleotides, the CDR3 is TGTGCCAACGGGTGGGCGGGTCCTAACTATGGCTACACCTTC. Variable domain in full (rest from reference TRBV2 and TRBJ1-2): EPEVTQTPSHQVTQMGQEVILRCVPISNHLYFYWYRQILGQKVEFLVSFYNNEISEKSEIFDDQFSVERPDGSNFTLKIRSTKLEDSAMYFCANGWAGPNYGYTFGSGTRLTVV.

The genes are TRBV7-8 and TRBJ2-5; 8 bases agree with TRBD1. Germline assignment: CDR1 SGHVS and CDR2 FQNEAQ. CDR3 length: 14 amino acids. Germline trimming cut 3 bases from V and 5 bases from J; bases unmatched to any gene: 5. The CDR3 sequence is CASSFNTGGETQYF. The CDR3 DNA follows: TGTGCCAGCAGCTTTAACACAGGGGGGGAGACCCAGTACTTC.

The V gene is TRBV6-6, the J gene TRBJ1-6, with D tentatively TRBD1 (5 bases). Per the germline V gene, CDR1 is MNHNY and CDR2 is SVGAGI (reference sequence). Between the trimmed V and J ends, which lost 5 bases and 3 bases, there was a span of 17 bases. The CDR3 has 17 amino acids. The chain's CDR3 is CASSPLGAGSYNSPLHF. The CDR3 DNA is TGTGCCAGCAGTCCGCTAGGGGCAGGCAGCTATAATTCACCCCTCCACTTT.

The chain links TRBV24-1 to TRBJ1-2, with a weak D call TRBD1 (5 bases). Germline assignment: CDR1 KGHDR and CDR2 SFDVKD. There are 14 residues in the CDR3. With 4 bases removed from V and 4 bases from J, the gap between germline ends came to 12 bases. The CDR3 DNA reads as TGTGCCACCAGTGACCACCAGGGTGGCTATGGCTACACCTTC. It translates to CATSDHQGGYGYTF.

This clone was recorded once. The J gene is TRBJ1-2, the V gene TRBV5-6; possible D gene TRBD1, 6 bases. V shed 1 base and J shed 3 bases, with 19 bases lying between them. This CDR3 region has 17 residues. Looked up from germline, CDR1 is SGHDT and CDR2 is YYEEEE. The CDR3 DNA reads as TGTGCCAGCAGCTTGAGGGGATGGACAGAGGGCGACTATGGCTACACCTTC. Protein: CASSLRGWTEGDYGYTF.

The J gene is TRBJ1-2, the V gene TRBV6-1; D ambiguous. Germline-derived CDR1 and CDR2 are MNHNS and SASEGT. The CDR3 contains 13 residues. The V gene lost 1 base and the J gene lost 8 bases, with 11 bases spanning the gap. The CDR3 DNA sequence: TGTGCCAGCAGTGAAGAAGGGAGGCGCGGCTACACCTTC. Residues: CASSEEGRRGYTF.

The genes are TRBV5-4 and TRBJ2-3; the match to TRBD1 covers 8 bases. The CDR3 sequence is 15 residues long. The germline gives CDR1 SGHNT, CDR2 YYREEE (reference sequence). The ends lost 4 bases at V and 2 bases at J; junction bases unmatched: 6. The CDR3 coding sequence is TGTGCCAGCAGCAAACCGGACAGGGCCACAGATACGCAGTATTTT. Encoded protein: CASSKPDRATDTQYF.

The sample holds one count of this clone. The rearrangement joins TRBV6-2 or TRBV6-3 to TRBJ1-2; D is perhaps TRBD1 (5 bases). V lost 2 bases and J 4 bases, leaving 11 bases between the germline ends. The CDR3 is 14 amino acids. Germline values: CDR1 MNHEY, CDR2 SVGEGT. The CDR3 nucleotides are TGTGCCAGCAGTTACCACCGGGACTCCTATGGCTACACCTTC. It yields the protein CASSYHRDSYGYTF.

Here the CDR3 reads CASSIGTSVYNEQFF. The CDR3 DNA follows: TGTGCCAGTAGTATCGGGACTAGCGTCTACAATGAGCAGTTCTTC. The V and J genes are TRBV19 and TRBJ2-1, with 10 bases matching TRBD2. CDR3 size: 15 residues. Looked up from germline, CDR1 is LNHDA and CDR2 is SQIVND (reference sequence). V lost 3 bases to trimming and J lost 3 bases; unmatched junction nucleotides: 2.

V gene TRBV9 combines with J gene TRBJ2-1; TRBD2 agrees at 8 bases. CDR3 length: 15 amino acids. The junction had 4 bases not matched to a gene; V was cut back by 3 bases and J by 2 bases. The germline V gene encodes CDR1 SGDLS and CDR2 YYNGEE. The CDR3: CASSAGGATYNEQFF. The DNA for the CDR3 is TGTGCCAGCAGCGCCGGGGGGGCGACCTACAATGAGCAGTTCTTC.

CDR3 sequence: CAISSSTGAGNQPQHF. CDR3 bases: TGTGCCATAAGTAGCTCGACAGGGGCGGGCAATCAGCCCCAGCATTTT. The genes are TRBV10-3 and TRBJ1-5, with 8 bases that match TRBD1. This CDR3 contains 16 residues. The junction had 12 bases not matched to a gene; V was cut back by 9 bases and J by 2 bases. In germline, CDR1 is ENHRY, CDR2 SYGVKD.

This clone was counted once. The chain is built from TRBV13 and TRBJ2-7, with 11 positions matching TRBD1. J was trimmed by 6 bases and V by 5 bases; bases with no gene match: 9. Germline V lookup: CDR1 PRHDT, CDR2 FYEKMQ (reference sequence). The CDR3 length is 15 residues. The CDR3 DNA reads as TGTGCCAGCAGCCCCCGGGACAGGGGGTCGGCCGAGCAGTACTTC. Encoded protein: CASSPRDRGSAEQYF.

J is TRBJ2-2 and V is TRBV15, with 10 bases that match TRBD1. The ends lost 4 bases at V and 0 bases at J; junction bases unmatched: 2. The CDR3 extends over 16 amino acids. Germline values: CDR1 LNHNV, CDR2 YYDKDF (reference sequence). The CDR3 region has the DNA TGTGCCACCAGCAACGGACAGGGGGCGAACACCGGGGAGCTGTTTTTT. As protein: CATSNGQGANTGELFF.

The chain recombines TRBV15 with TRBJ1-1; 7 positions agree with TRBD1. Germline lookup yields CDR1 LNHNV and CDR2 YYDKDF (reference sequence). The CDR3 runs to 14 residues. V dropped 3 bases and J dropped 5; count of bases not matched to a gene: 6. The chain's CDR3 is CATSRPDRETEAFF. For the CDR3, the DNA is TGTGCCACCAGCAGGCCTGACAGGGAGACTGAAGCTTTCTTT.